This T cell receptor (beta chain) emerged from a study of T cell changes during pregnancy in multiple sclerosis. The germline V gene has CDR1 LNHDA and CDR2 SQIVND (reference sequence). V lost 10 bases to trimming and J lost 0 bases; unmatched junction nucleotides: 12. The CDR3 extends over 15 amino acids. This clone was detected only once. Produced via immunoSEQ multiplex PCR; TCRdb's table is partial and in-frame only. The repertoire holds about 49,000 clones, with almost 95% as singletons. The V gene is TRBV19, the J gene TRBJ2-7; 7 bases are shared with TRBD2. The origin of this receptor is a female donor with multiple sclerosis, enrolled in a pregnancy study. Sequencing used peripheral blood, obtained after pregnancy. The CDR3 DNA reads TGTGCCATCTCAGCCGGGACTACGAGCTCCTACGAGCAGTACTTC. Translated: CAISAGTTSSYEQYF.